The T cell receptor beta chain described here comes from a study of cytomegalovirus exposure and HLA in healthy donors. Regarding the study as a whole: Information on immune exposure was restricted to one variable (CMV serostatus). Accurate prediction of most subjects' HLA-A and HLA-B alleles from TCR beta sequences was reported.

On this clone itself: What it recognizes is unknown.

PCR used 60 Vbeta primers and 13 Jbeta primers. TCRdb keeps only in-frame clones here, not all; method: immunoSEQ multiplex PCR. Of 87,000 or so clones listed, 77% are singletons. Germline-derived CDR1 and CDR2 are SGHNT and YYREEE (reference sequence). The V gene lost 4 bases and the J gene lost 2 bases, with 11 bases spanning the gap. The CDR3 is 14 amino acids. The chain recombines TRBV5-4 with TRBJ2-3, with D perhaps matching TRBD1 (6 bases). This sequence was found in a woman between 40 and 55 years old in good health and CMV-seronegative. Sequencing used PBMCs. The CDR3 loop reads CASSLGQNTDTQYF. The CDR3 DNA reads as TGTGCCAGCAGCCTCGGACAGAACACAGATACGCAGTATTTT.